These T cell receptor beta chains were read from a single sample in a study of Ad26.COV2.S vaccination and SARS-CoV-2 variants. The protocol was immunoSEQ multiplex PCR, while the TCRdb copy is restricted to in-frame clones and leaves out a portion. The profile shows hundreds of thousands of clones, around 87% of them singletons. Sequences were derived from peripheral blood, sampled in a trial of Ad26.COV2.S vaccine versus placebo. These TCRs come from a person between 18 and 65 years old who received the Ad26.COV2.S COVID-19 vaccine or a placebo. Both conserved end residues are part of each CDR3. D genes are given only for firm matches. For some rows the clone size is stated as once, few or many, or as a class when expanded; others skip it.

NA,TRBD1,TRBV5-4,TRBJ2-5,TGTGCCAGCAGCTTGGGGCTAAACAGGGGAGAGACCCAGTACTTC,CASSLGLNRGETQYF
NA,NA,TRBV2,TRBJ2-7,TGTGCCAGCAGAAACTACGAGCAGTACTTC,CASRNYEQYF
NA,NA,TRBV29-1,TRBJ2-7,TGCAGCGTCAGGGACACTCGTTATTGGGAGCAGTACTTC,CSVRDTRYWEQYF
NA,TRBD1,TRBV30,TRBJ2-5,TGTGCCTGGAGTGTAATAGTAGGGGGCGCGGGAGAGACCCAGTACTTC,CAWSVIVGGAGETQYF
NA,NA,TRBV2,TRBJ2-2,TGTGCGCCTAGGCTAGCGAGCACCGGGGAGCTGTTTTTT,CAPRLASTGELFF
NA,TRBD1,TRBV7-9,TRBJ1-3,TGTGCCAGCACCGAAAGGGGGCTAGAAAACGCCATATATTTT,CASTERGLENAIYF
NA,NA,TRBV2,TRBJ1-2,TGTGCCAGCAGTGAAGGGGGGTATAACTATGGCTACACCTTC,CASSEGGYNYGYTF
NA,NA,TRBV7-9,TRBJ2-3,NA,CASILGAYGNTDTQYF
NA,TRBD1,TRBV2,TRBJ1-5,TGTGCCAGCAGTAGCCGCGGACAGGGAAGGAATCAGCCCCAGCATTTT,CASSSRGQGRNQPQHF
NA,NA,TRBV7-3,TRBJ1-2,TGTGCCAGCAGCTTAAAGAAATTCCGGACAAGCCCCCTCCCTAAAGCTTGGGACTATGGCTACACCTTC,CASSLKKFRTSPLPKAWDYGYTF
once,TRBD1,TRBV30,TRBJ1-3,TGTGCCTGGATGGGACAGTCGCTACTCTCTGGAAACACCATATATTTT,CAWMGQSLLSGNTIYF